These T cell receptor beta chains were read from a single sample in a study of vaccination effects on CD4 cells after COVID-19. Assay: immunoSEQ multiplex PCR; the TCRdb copy retains only in-frame clones and omits some. This repertoire shows 65,000 to 70,000 clones, roughly 79% found once; its top ten account for 0.75% to 1%. Their cognate antigens are unknown. The sequencing used CD4+ T cells from PBMCs cultured with HCoV-OC43 spike peptides, collected after COVID-19 vaccination. Every receptor here comes from a human donor who received a COVID-19 vaccine. Each CDR3 is given with its conserved first and last residue. Fields, in order: J gene, V gene, CDR3 protein.

>TRBJ1-1|TRBV27
CASSLAARVQAFF
>TRBJ1-5|TRBV10-3
CAISPLPDRFWHF
>TRBJ2-5|TRBV29-1
CSGGDRTRETQYF
>TRBJ2-2|TRBV2
CASSRDRVISGELFF
>TRBJ2-5|TRBV5-1
CASSLATLSSETQYF
>TRBJ2-1|TRBV6-2/TRBV6-3
CASSNPGTASYNEQFF
>TRBJ1-2|TRBV6-5
CASSPSPYNYGYTF
>TRBJ2-1|TRBV5-1
CASSSLSGLAGNEQFF
>TRBJ1-3|TRBV5-1
CASSLDGRGPGNTIYF
>TRBJ1-1|TRBV3-1/TRBV3-2
CASSQGHSLNTEAFF
>TRBJ1-1|TRBV30
CAWSRQATTEAFF
>TRBJ1-1|TRBV6-2/TRBV6-3
CASSYKEMNTEAFF
>TRBJ1-2|TRBV9
CASSAGRDVNYGYTF
>TRBJ2-5|TRBV4-1
CASSQAPGQETQYF
>TRBJ1-3|TRBV5-1
CASSLAGASSGNTIYF
>TRBJ1-1|TRBV5-1
CASSPGQGLNTEAFF
>TRBJ2-2|TRBV7-3
CASSLVGLKSIAGNTGELFF
>TRBJ2-3|TRBV24-1
CATSDRGDRTSTDTQYF
>TRBJ1-4|TRBV29-1
CSGLTGNNEKLFF
>TRBJ1-2|TRBV6-5
CASSTHHDTYGYTF
>TRBJ1-5|TRBV18
CASSNEGSGPQHF
>TRBJ1-2|TRBV19
CASSIRGGYTF
>TRBJ2-3|TRBV9
CASSVAGSTDTQYF
>TRBJ1-1|TRBV13
CASSLFGTEAFF
>TRBJ2-5|TRBV5-8
CASSEPGAQETQYF
>TRBJ1-1|TRBV3-1/TRBV3-2
CASAKTDALEAFF
>TRBJ2-5|TRBV5-1
CASSLDPGPGETQYF
>TRBJ2-5|TRBV5-1
CASSSGSSETQYF
>TRBJ2-1|TRBV5-1
CASSLLGQGMYNEQFF
>TRBJ2-6|TRBV7-2
CASRRGIEANVLTF
>TRBJ2-1|TRBV3-1/TRBV3-2
CASSQDIRRNEQFF
>TRBJ1-2|TRBV27
CASSSTGTYGYTF
>TRBJ2-4|TRBV15
CATSKEGRGVEGNF
>TRBJ1-6|TRBV12-3/TRBV12-4
CASGPGPSSPLHF
>TRBJ1-2|TRBV9
CASSGPDRERGYTF
>TRBJ1-5|TRBV12-3/TRBV12-4
CASREGYQPQHF
>TRBJ2-5|TRBV7-2
CASSTRLAGLQETQYF
>TRBJ2-4|TRBV5-1
CASSLDSTIQYF